This is a list of T cell receptor beta chains from one sample in a study of cytomegalovirus exposure and HLA in healthy donors. Measured with immunoSEQ multiplex PCR; TCRdb has only the in-frame clones, and not every one. Of about 160,000 clones detected, approximately 71% appear once; the ten largest clones hold roughly 5%. The sequencing input was PBMCs. The source of these receptors is a male donor in good health and CMV-seronegative. Both conserved end residues are part of each CDR3. The D gene is left open where the match is weak. Not all rows give a size; the values are once, few, many and, for expanded clones, a class.

>NA|TRBJ2-7|few|TRBV12-2
TGTGCAAGTCGTCCCCCCCCGGGAACAGACTACGAGCAGTACTTC
CASRPPPGTDYEQYF
>TRBD1|TRBJ1-3|NA|TRBV10-3
TGTGCCATCAGTGGGACAGGGGGCAGGGACACCATATATTTT
CAISGTGGRDTIYF
>TRBD1|TRBJ1-4|NA|TRBV6-5
TGTGCCAGCAGCCGGGACAGGGCTGAAAAACTGTTTTTT
CASSRDRAEKLFF
>NA|TRBJ2-7|few|TRBV9
TGTGCCAGCAGCGTAGCTGAGGGAGACTACGAGCAGTACTTC
CASSVAEGDYEQYF
>NA|TRBJ2-5|few|TRBV19
TGTGCCAGTAGTATGAGGGCCCTCGGCGAGGAGACCCAGTACTTC
CASSMRALGEETQYF
>TRBD1|TRBJ2-7|NA|TRBV6-6
TGTGCCAGCAGTTACGGACAGGGGGCGAGGGAGCAGTACTTC
CASSYGQGAREQYF
>NA|TRBJ1-2|NA|TRBV4-1
TGCGCCAGCAGCCAAGAATACAGGGTAGGCTACACCTTC
CASSQEYRVGYTF
>TRBD1|TRBJ2-2|NA|TRBV6-5
TGTGCCAGCAGTACCGGGACAGACACCGGGGAGCTGTTTTTT
CASSTGTDTGELFF
>TRBD2|TRBJ2-3|NA|TRBV27
TGTGCCAGCAGTTTATTCAGGGAGGGTAGGACAGATACGCAGTATTTT
CASSLFREGRTDTQYF
>TRBD2|TRBJ2-7|NA|TRBV7-6
TGTGCCAGCAGCTTAGGGGGCGGGAGGGCCCTCGACGAGCAGTACTTC
CASSLGGGRALDEQYF
>NA|TRBJ2-7|NA|TRBV19
TGTGCCAGTAGTTCCCTGGGCATCTCCTACGAGCAGTACTTC
CASSSLGISYEQYF
>TRBD1|TRBJ2-2|NA|TRBV2
TGTGCCAGCAGTGGGGACAGTCAACGGGACGGCACCGGGGAGCTGTTTTTT
CASSGDSQRDGTGELFF
>NA|TRBJ2-5|few|TRBV4-1
TGCGCCAGCAGCCAAGGGTCGGCTAGCTCACAGACCCAGTACTTC
CASSQGSASSQTQYF
>NA|TRBJ2-6|few|TRBV9
TGTGCCAGCAGCCCTTATGGGGGGGCATCCTATTCTGGGGCCAACGTCCTGACTTTC
CASSPYGGASYSGANVLTF
>TRBD1|TRBJ1-1|NA|TRBV5-1
TGCGCCAGCAGCTTCGGGACAGGGGTAGATGAAGCTTTCTTT
CASSFGTGVDEAFF
>NA|TRBJ1-6|NA|TRBV11-1
TGTGCCAGCAGCTTAGATGGAGGACCCCTCCACTTT
CASSLDGGPLHF
>NA|TRBJ1-2|NA|TRBV21-1
TGTGCCAGCAGCAAAGGAGGACAGGGGTATGGCTACACCTTC
CASSKGGQGYGYTF
>NA|TRBJ1-4|NA|TRBV5-1
TGCGCCAGCAGCTTGCTTCCGGCGGGGGGAAATGAAAAACTGTTTTTT
CASSLLPAGGNEKLFF
>TRBD1|TRBJ1-1|NA|TRBV19
TGTGCCAGTAGTAGAGGGACAGGGGGAGCCTGGGGCACTGAAGCTTTCTTT
CASSRGTGGAWGTEAFF
>NA|TRBJ2-1|NA|TRBV4-1
TGCGCCAGCAGCCAAGGGCCTCGATCCTACAATGAGCAGTTCTTC
CASSQGPRSYNEQFF
>TRBD2|TRBJ2-1|NA|TRBV7-3
TGTGCCAGCAGCTTAATGGCGGGGGGCTCCTACAATGAGCAGTTCTTC
CASSLMAGGSYNEQFF
>NA|TRBJ2-7|NA|TRBV5-4
TGTGCCAGCAGCTTGGGTCCCTCTACAGGCTCCTACGAGCAGTACTTC
CASSLGPSTGSYEQYF
>NA|TRBJ1-2|NA|TRBV19
TGTGCCAGTAGTATTGGATCGGCAGGGGTCGGTGGCTACACCTTC
CASSIGSAGVGGYTF
>NA|TRBJ1-6|once|TRBV19
TGTGCCAGTAGTGATGGGAGAGATAATTCACCCCTCCACTTT
CASSDGRDNSPLHF
>TRBD2|TRBJ2-2|NA|TRBV19
TGTGCCAGTAGTACCGCGGGGGGGCCCACCGGGGAGCTGTTTTTT
CASSTAGGPTGELFF
>NA|TRBJ2-3|NA|TRBV7-9
TGTGCCAGCAGCCCGAGCGGATTGGGCGATACGCAGTATTTT
CASSPSGLGDTQYF
>NA|TRBJ2-7|NA|TRBV7-5
TGTGCCAGAAGCTTAGAAGCTTGGCGGGAGGGATCCTACGAGCAGTACTTC
CARSLEAWREGSYEQYF
>TRBD2|TRBJ2-1|NA|TRBV27
TGTGCCAGCACCCCCTCATTCCGCACTAGCGGGAGGAACAATGAGCAGTTCTTC
CASTPSFRTSGRNNEQFF
>TRBD2|TRBJ2-3|NA|TRBV6-5
TGTGCCAGCAGTTACCTTAGCGGGGGCACAGATACGCAGTATTTT
CASSYLSGGTDTQYF
>TRBD1|TRBJ2-6|once|TRBV11-3
TGTGCCAGCAGCAAAAGGACAGGGGGCGCCGCTGGGGCCAACGTCCTGACTTTC
CASSKRTGGAAGANVLTF
>TRBD1|TRBJ2-2|NA|TRBV13
TGTGCCAGCAGCCATTATCCGGACAGGGGCGCGACCGGGGAGCTGTTTTTT
CASSHYPDRGATGELFF
>NA|TRBJ2-1|NA|TRBV7-2
TGTGCCAGCAGCTTGATCCTAGGTGGAAATGAGCAGTTCTTC
CASSLILGGNEQFF
>TRBD2|TRBJ2-4|NA|TRBV13
TGTGCCAGCAGCTTCCGACTAGCGGGGGGCACGGACATTCAGTACTTC
CASSFRLAGGTDIQYF
>NA|TRBJ2-7|NA|TRBV5-4
TGTGCCAGCAGCTTGGACCAGGGATACGAGCAGTACTTC
CASSLDQGYEQYF
>NA|TRBJ1-2|NA|TRBV2
TGTGCCAGCAGTGAGGGCCCCCGGGGTTTAGGTGGCTACACCTTC
CASSEGPRGLGGYTF
>TRBD2|TRBJ2-5|once|TRBV5-4
TGTGCCAGCAGTTTCTCGGGCGGGAGGGCAGAGACCCAGTACTTC
CASSFSGGRAETQYF
>TRBD1|TRBJ1-5|NA|TRBV6-1
TGTGCCAGCAGTTCGGACAGGCTTCAGCCCCAGCATTTT
CASSSDRLQPQHF
>NA|TRBJ2-3|NA|TRBV11-2
TGTGCCAGCGGGGAGGTCCCAGATACGCAGTATTTT
CASGEVPDTQYF
>NA|TRBJ1-2|NA|TRBV5-6
TGTGCCAGCAGCTTAGACTACTATGGCTACACCTTC
CASSLDYYGYTF
>TRBD1|TRBJ2-1|once|TRBV27
TGTGCCAGCAGTCTGGGACAGGGGGCAAATGAGCAGTTCTTC
CASSLGQGANEQFF
>TRBD1|TRBJ1-2|NA|TRBV19
TGTGCCAGTAGTATAGATGGGACAGGTGGCTACACCTTC
CASSIDGTGGYTF
>TRBD1|TRBJ1-2|NA|TRBV28
TGTGCCAGCTCGACAGGGGTCGGCTACACCTTC
CASSTGVGYTF
>TRBD2|TRBJ2-1|few|TRBV19
TGTGCCAGTCGAAGGACTAGCGGGAACTCCTACAATGAGCAGTTCTTC
CASRRTSGNSYNEQFF
>NA|TRBJ2-2|few|TRBV7-3
TGTGCCAGCAGCATCGGCGGGACCGGGGAGCTGTTTTTT
CASSIGGTGELFF
>TRBD2|TRBJ2-1|once|TRBV6-5
TGTGCCAGCAGTTACCTGGCGGGAGGGATCTTCAATGAGCAGTTCTTC
CASSYLAGGIFNEQFF
>TRBD1|TRBJ2-6|NA|TRBV4-1
TGCGCCAGCAGCCCCTTACTAGGGGCAGGGGGCTCTGGGGCCAACGTCCTGACTTTC
CASSPLLGAGGSGANVLTF
>NA|TRBJ1-1|NA|TRBV19
TGTGCCAGTAGTAGCCAGGACAGACCTGAAGCTTTCTTT
CASSSQDRPEAFF
>TRBD1|TRBJ1-2|NA|TRBV2
TGTGCCAGCAGTGGGCAGGGGGCGGGTCCGAGGTATGGCTACACCTTC
CASSGQGAGPRYGYTF
>TRBD1|TRBJ2-7|few|TRBV7-8
TGTGCCAGCAGCTTATCCCCGACAGGGGGCGGCCCCGCGTACGAGCAGTACTTC
CASSLSPTGGGPAYEQYF
>NA|TRBJ1-1|NA|TRBV6-5
TGTGCCAGCAGTTACTCCGGAGATATGAACACTGAAGCTTTCTTT
CASSYSGDMNTEAFF
>NA|TRBJ1-1|NA|TRBV6-5
TGTGCCAGCAGTTATAGCCCCTGGCCAGTACACACTGAAGCTTTCTTT
CASSYSPWPVHTEAFF
>NA|TRBJ2-7|NA|TRBV6-6
TGTGCCAGCAGAGCGGATTCCTACGAGCAGTACTTC
CASRADSYEQYF
>NA|TRBJ2-1|few|TRBV2
TGTGCCAGCAGTGGGACTGCGTCCTACAATGAGCAGTTCTTC
CASSGTASYNEQFF